The 9 T cell receptor beta chains reported below all come from one sample, sequenced in a study of cytotoxic CD8 clonotypes in ibrutinib-treated CLL. The data were produced by immunoSEQ multiplex PCR, yet TCRdb's version contains in-frame clones alone and is incomplete. The table records more than 85,000 clones, almost 80% of them present only once. Specimen: PBMCs, collected after 12 months of ibrutinib treatment. The receptor source for this set is a human donor with chronic lymphocytic leukemia.

The chain uses TRBV7-6 and TRBJ2-1, with 9 bases matching TRBD2. With V trimmed by 5 bases and J by 0 bases, 8 bases remained unmatched. Germline lookup yields CDR1 SGHVS and CDR2 FNYEAQ. The CDR3 extends over 17 amino acids. In DNA form, the CDR3 reads TGTGCCAGCAGCCCTCAAGCGGGGGGAAGCTCCTACAATGAGCAGTTCTTC. Translated: CASSPQAGGSSYNEQFF.

The V call is TRBV7-9, the J call TRBJ1-4; D ambiguous. The germline V and J ends were trimmed by 5 bases and 0 bases, with 10 bases remaining between them. The CDR3 length is 15 residues. CDR1 and CDR2 from the germline V gene are SEHNR and FQNEAQ (reference sequence). The DNA of the CDR3 is TGTGCCAGCAGCACAGCAGTAACAACTAATGAAAAACTGTTTTTT. It codes for CASSTAVTTNEKLFF.

The chain carries TRBV28 and TRBJ2-5; the D gene is possibly TRBD2 (5 bases). CDR1 is MDHEN and CDR2 is SYDVKM in the germline V gene. Between the trimmed V and J ends, which lost 4 bases and 5 bases, there was a span of 14 bases. The CDR3 spans 14 residues. CDR3 bases: TGTGCCAGCAGTTCTCTTATAGCGCCCGAGACCCAGTACTTC. It translates to CASSSLIAPETQYF.

This sequence joins TRBV4-1 and TRBJ1-2; tentative D call: TRBD1 (5 bases). Germline CDR1 and CDR2: MGHRA and YSYEKL. With 0 bases removed from V and 2 bases from J, the gap between germline ends came to 13 bases. CDR3 length: 16 amino acids. CDR3 residues: CASSQDTGGINYGYTF. CDR3 bases: TGCGCCAGCAGCCAAGATACGGGGGGGATAAACTATGGCTACACCTTC.

The J gene is TRBJ1-6, the V gene TRBV30; 8 bases map to TRBD1. V shed 2 bases, J shed 7 bases, and the junction held 4 bases outside the gene matches. The CDR3 totals 14 residues. Germline V gene data show CDR1 as GTSNPN and CDR2 as SVGIG (reference sequence). CDR3 sequence (DNA): TGTGCCTGGAGTCGAGACAGGGGAAATTCACCCCTCCACTTT. Its protein product is CAWSRDRGNSPLHF.

This clone was found a few times. This chain links TRBV29-1 with TRBJ2-1; 10 bases fit TRBD1. Germline V gene data show CDR1 as SQVTM and CDR2 as ANQGSEA. CDR3 length: 14 amino acids. V shed 6 bases and J 4 bases; nucleotides not matched to a gene: 6. The CDR3 coding sequence is TGCAGCGTGACAGGGGGCCATGGATACAATGAGCAGTTCTTC. Its translation: CSVTGGHGYNEQFF.

CDR3 protein: CASRLVKSDGYTF. In nucleotides, the CDR3 is TGTGCCAGCAGACTGGTAAAGAGCGATGGCTACACCTTC. The rearrangement joins TRBV6-1 to TRBJ1-2; D is uncertain. The V end was cut by 6 bases, the J end by 6 bases, with 14 bases between. The CDR3 runs to 13 residues. CDR1 MNHNS and CDR2 SASEGT come from the germline V gene.

The rearrangement joins TRBV27 to TRBJ2-3, with 7 bases that match TRBD2. The CDR3 length is 14 residues. Per the germline V gene, CDR1 is MNHEY and CDR2 is SMNVEV (reference sequence). Trimming at V came to 10 bases and at J to 2 bases, leaving 9 bases not matched to a gene. The CDR3 region has the DNA TGTGCCACAGGGAGGGCGGGAACCACAGATACGCAGTATTTT. Translation gives CATGRAGTTDTQYF.

V and J are TRBV28 and TRBJ1-2, with 9 positions matching TRBD1. Germline loops: CDR1 MDHEN, CDR2 SYDVKM. The ends lost 6 bases at V and 3 bases at J; junction bases unmatched: 2. This CDR3 is 13 amino acids long. The CDR3 region has the DNA TGTGCCAGCAGAGGGACAGGGTACTATGGCTACACCTTC. Translating it yields CASRGTGYYGYTF.